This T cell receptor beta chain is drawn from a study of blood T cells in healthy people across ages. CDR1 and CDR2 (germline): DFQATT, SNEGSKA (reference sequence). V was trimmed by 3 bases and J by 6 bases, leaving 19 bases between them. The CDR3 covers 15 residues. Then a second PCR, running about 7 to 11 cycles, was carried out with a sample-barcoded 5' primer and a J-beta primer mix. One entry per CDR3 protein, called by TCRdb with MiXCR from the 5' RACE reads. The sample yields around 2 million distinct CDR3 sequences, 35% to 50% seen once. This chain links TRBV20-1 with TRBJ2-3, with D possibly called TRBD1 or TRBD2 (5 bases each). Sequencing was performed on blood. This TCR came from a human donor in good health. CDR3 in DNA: TGCAGTGCTAGTCAGGCGGCTGCTGGGACCGATACGCAGTATTTT. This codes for CSASQAAAGTDTQYF.